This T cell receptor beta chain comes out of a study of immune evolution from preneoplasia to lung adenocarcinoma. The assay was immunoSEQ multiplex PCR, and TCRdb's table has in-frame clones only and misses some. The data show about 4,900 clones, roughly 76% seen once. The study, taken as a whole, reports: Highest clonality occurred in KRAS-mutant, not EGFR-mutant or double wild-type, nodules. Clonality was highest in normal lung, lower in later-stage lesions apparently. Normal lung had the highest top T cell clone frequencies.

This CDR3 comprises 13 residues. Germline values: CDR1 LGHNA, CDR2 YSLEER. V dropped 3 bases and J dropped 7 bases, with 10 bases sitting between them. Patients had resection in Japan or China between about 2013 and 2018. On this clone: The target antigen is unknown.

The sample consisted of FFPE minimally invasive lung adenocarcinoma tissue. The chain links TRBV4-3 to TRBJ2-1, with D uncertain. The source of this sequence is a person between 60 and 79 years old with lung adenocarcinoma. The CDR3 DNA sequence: TGCGCCAGCAGCCACGGGCAGGCAAATGAGCAGTTCTTC. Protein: CASSHGQANEQFF.